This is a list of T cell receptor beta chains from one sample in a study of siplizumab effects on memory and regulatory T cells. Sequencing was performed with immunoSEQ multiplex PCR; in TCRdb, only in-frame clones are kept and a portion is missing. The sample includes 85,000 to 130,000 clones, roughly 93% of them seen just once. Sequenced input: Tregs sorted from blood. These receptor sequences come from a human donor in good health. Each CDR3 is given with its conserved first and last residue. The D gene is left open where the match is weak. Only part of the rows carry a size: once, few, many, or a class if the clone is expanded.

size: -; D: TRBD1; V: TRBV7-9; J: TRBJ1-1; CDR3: CASSSRDSNTEAFF; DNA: TGTGCCAGCAGCTCCCGGGACAGCAACACTGAAGCTTTCTTT
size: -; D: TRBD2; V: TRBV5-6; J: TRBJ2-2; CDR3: CASSLRREGKAGELFF; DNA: TGCGCCAGCAGCCTCAGGCGGGAGGGTAAGGCCGGGGAGCTGTTTTTT
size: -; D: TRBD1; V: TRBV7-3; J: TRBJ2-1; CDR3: CASSLIRTGAGNEQFF; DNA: TGTGCCAGCAGCTTAATACGGACAGGGGCTGGAAATGAGCAGTTCTTC
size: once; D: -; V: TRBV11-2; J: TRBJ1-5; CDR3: CASSPAMGQPQHF; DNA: TGTGCCAGCAGCCCCGCGATGGGACAGCCCCAGCATTTT
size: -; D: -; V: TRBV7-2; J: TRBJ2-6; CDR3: CASSPGITGANVLTF; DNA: TGTGCCAGCAGCCCCGGGATTACTGGGGCCAACGTCCTGACTTTC
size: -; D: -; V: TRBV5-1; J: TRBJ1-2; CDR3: CASSFQGLNYGYTF; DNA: TGCGCCAGCAGCTTTCAGGGGTTAAACTATGGCTACACCTTC
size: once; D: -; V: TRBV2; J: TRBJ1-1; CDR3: CASRGDGLNTEAFF; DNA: TGTGCCAGCAGGGGCGACGGGCTAAACACTGAAGCTTTCTTT
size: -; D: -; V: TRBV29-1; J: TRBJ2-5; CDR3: CSVGRETQYF; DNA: TGCAGCGTTGGGAGGGAGACCCAGTACTTC
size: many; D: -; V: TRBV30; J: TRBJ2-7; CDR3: CAWSVAGLFSSYEQYF; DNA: TGTGCCTGGAGTGTGGCGGGCCTCTTCAGCTCCTACGAGCAGTACTTC
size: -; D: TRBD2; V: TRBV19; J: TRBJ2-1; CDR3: CASSIGAAGGFYNEQFF; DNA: TGTGCCAGTAGTATCGGGGCGGCGGGAGGTTTTTACAATGAGCAGTTCTTC
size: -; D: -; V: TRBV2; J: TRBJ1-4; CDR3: CATFNPDSLHEKLFF; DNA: TGTGCCACCTTCAATCCAGACAGTCTCCATGAAAAACTGTTTTTT
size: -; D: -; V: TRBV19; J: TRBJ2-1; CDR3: CASSPQGNEQFF; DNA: TGTGCCAGTAGTCCCCAGGGGAATGAGCAGTTCTTC
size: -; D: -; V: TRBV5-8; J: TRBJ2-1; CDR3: CASSYGRELEQFF; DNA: TGTGCCAGCAGCTACGGCAGGGAACTGGAGCAGTTCTTC
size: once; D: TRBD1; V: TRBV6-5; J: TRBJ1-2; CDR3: CASSSRTGFLWYTF; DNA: TGTGCCAGCAGTTCCCGGACAGGGTTCCTATGGTACACCTTC
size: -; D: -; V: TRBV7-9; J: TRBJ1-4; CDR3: CASSSRWDEKLFF; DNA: TGTGCCAGCAGTTCACGGTGGGATGAAAAACTGTTTTTT
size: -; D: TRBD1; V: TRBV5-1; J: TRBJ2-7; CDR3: CASSLTGGSSYEQYF; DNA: TGCGCCAGCAGCTTGACAGGGGGTAGCTCCTACGAGCAGTACTTC
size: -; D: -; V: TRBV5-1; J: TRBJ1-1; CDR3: CASKGLDAGEAFF; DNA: TGCGCCAGCAAAGGGTTGGACGCCGGTGAAGCTTTCTTT
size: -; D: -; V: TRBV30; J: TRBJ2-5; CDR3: CAWSVPPNQETQYF; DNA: TGTGCCTGGAGTGTTCCCCCAAACCAAGAGACCCAGTACTTC
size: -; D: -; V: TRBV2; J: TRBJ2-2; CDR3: CASRSDTGELFF; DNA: TGTGCCAGCAGGTCGGACACCGGGGAGCTGTTTTTT
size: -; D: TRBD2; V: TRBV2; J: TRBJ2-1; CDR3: CASTRVLAGGYNEQFF; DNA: TGTGCCAGCACCCGGGTTCTGGCGGGAGGATACAATGAGCAGTTCTTC
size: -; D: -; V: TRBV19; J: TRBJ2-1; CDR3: CASRKDSRNEQFF; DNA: TGTGCCAGTAGGAAGGACAGTCGAAATGAGCAGTTCTTC
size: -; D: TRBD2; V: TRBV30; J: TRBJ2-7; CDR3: CAWSSGGEQYF; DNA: TGTGCCTGGAGTTCGGGGGGCGAGCAGTACTTC
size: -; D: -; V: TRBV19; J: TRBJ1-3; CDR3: CASINSGRGNTIYF; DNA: TGTGCCAGTATAAACAGCGGCAGGGGAAACACCATATATTTT
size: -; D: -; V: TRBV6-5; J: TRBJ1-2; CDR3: CASSYSFRTANGYTF; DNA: TGTGCCAGCAGTTACTCTTTTCGGACAGCAAATGGCTACACCTTC
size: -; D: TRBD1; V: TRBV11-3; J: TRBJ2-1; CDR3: CASSLEPHRGSNEQFF; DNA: TGTGCCAGCAGCTTAGAGCCCCACAGGGGGAGCAATGAGCAGTTCTTC
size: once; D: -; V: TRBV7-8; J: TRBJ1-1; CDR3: CASSLTGTTEAFF; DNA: TGTGCCAGCAGCTTAACAGGGACCACTGAAGCTTTCTTT
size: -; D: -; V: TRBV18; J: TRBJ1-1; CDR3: CASSQQGNTEAFF; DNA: TGTGCCAGCTCACAACAGGGGAACACTGAAGCTTTCTTT
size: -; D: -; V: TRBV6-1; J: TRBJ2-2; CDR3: CASNDTPDTGELFF; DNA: TGTGCCAGCAACGACACGCCGGACACCGGGGAGCTGTTTTTT
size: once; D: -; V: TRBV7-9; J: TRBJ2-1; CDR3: CASSSRNEQFF; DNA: TGTGCCAGCAGCTCCCGCAATGAGCAGTTCTTC
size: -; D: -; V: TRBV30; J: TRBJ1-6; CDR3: CAWCLTGTPPLHF; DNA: TGTGCCTGGTGCCTAACGGGTACACCACCCCTCCACTTT
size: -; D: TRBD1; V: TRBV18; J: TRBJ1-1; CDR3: CASSAIQQGPKTEAFF; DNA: TGTGCCAGCTCAGCCATCCAACAGGGGCCTAAGACTGAAGCTTTCTTT
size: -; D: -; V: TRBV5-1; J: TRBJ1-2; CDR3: CASRATPDGYGYTF; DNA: TGCGCCAGCAGGGCCACCCCTGACGGCTATGGCTACACCTTC
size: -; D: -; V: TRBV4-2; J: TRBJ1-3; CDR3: CASSPSRQAFYSGNTIYF; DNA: TGTGCCAGCAGCCCTTCGAGACAGGCATTTTACTCTGGAAACACCATATATTTT
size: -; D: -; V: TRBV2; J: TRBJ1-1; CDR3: CASSESPPLNTEAFF; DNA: TGTGCCAGCAGTGAGTCCCCCCCGTTGAACACTGAAGCTTTCTTT
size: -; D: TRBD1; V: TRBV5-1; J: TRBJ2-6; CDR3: CASSRGTGGAGANVLTF; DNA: TGCGCCAGCAGCCGCGGGACAGGGGGCGCTGGGGCCAACGTCCTGACTTTC
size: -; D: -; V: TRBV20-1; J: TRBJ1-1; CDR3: CSGARRGEAFF; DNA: TGCAGTGGTGCAAGGAGGGGTGAAGCTTTCTTT
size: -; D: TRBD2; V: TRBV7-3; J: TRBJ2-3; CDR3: CASSLSGGSSDTQYF; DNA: TGTGCCAGCAGCTTAAGTGGCGGGAGTTCTGATACGCAGTATTTT
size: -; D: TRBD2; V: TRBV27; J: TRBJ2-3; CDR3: CASSLLAGDTQYF; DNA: TGTGCCAGCAGTTTGTTAGCGGGAGATACGCAGTATTTT
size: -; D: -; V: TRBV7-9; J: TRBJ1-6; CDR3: CASSLVRITHNSPLHF; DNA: TGTGCCAGCAGCTTAGTCCGTATAACTCATAATTCACCCCTCCACTTT
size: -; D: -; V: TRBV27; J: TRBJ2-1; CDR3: CASSSRTFNEQFF; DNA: TGTGCCAGCAGTTCGCGGACGTTCAATGAGCAGTTCTTC
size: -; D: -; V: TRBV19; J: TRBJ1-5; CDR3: CASSVGTQPQHF; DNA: TGTGCCAGTAGTGTGGGGACGCAGCCCCAGCATTTT
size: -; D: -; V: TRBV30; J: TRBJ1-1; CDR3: CAWSVLGQGGSEAFF; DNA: TGTGCCTGGAGTGTACTCGGGCAGGGTGGTTCTGAAGCTTTCTTT
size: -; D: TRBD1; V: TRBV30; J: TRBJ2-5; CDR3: CAYTGGGETQYF; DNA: TGTGCCTACACAGGGGGTGGGGAGACCCAGTACTTC
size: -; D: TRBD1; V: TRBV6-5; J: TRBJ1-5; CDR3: CASSWTGPNQPQHF; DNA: TGTGCCAGCAGTTGGACAGGACCGAATCAGCCCCAGCATTTT
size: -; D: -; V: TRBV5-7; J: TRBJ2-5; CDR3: CASSFTGSGETQYF; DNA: TGTGCCAGCAGCTTCACAGGGTCTGGAGAGACCCAGTACTTC
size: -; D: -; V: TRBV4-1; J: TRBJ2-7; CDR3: CASSQGDTLYEQYF; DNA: TGCGCCAGCAGCCAAGGTGACACCCTATACGAGCAGTACTTC
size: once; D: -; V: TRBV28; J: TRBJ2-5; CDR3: CASSIHTQETQYF; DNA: TGTGCCAGCAGTATCCATACCCAGGAGACCCAGTACTTC
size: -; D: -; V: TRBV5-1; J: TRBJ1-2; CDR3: CASSLVADYGYTF; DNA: TGCGCCAGCAGCTTGGTTGCCGACTATGGCTACACCTTC
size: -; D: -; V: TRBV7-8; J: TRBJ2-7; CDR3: CASSLDNRDEQYF; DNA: TGTGCCAGCAGCTTAGACAACAGGGACGAGCAGTACTTC
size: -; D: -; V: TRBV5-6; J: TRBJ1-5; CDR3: CASSFYRVAQPQHF; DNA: TGTGCCAGCAGCTTCTACAGGGTGGCTCAGCCCCAGCATTTT